The entry that follows covers one T cell receptor beta chain sequence. Which antigen it targets is not known. No quality values exist for individual bases; no much larger clone is one base distant. Bulk bone marrow was analyzed without sorting T-cell subsets. Immunosequencing of the TCR beta CDR3 regions was performed on bone marrow from eleven to twelve myelodysplastic syndrome patients before and after hypomethylating agent therapy. Each patient contributed a baseline bone marrow plus two to three bone marrows at different post-treatment timepoints for longitudinal repertoire tracking. Whole bone marrow served as the source for genomic DNA extraction, with DNA quality checked using TapeStation, NanoDrop OneC and PicoGreen assays. Libraries came from the immunoSEQ multiplex PCR assay. Sequencing was run at survey resolution with two replicates of 200 ng each, for a total of around 400 ng of DNA per sample. Using multiplex PCR primers aimed at V and J genes, the hsTCRB kit picked up rearranged TCRB sequences in genomic DNA. The first PCR used the QIAGEN Multiplex PCR Kit for about 31 cycles to amplify the CDR3 region. A second PCR of around 8 cycles attached sample barcodes and Illumina adapters to each replicate. Pooled libraries were quantified with a QuantStudio 6 and the KAPA library quantification kit. Approximately 15 pM of pooled libraries were sequenced on an Illumina MiSeq with 156-cycle single-end reads and a 15-cycle index read. In the paper's pipeline: VDJdb annotation flagged less than 2% of fewer than 200,000 unique clonotypes as previously reported viral-epitope-specific. The immunoSEQ Data Assistant and immunoSEQ Analyzer converted raw reads into normalized, annotated TCRB repertoires. Clonotype analysis used the immunarch R package version 0.6.5 and BioAnalyzer. Richness was estimated after downsampling every repertoire to the clone count of the smallest repertoire. Clonotypes were categorized as expanded, contracted or novel by Fisher's exact tests, where a novel clonotype had zero frequency before treatment. Significantly changed CDR3 beta sequences were clustered with GLIPH2 at simulation_depth=1000 and kmer_min_depth=3, and CDR3s shorter than five residues were left out. TCRdb obtained this table from immuneACCESS and retained in-frame rearrangements with V and J assigned. These tables miss some clones; where compared with another copy, unresolved V genes account for less than half of the shortfall, and the remainder is unexplained. V, J and clone size were drawn from that table, and D and trimming were deduced from the DNA. A total of about 4,400 clones appear in this sample, approximately 82% of them only once. About 20% of the sample lies in the top ten.

This record belongs to a study of hypomethylating agent response in myelodysplastic syndrome (dated by TCRdb to about 2021). Some background on the complete study: The hypomethylating agents azacitidine (about 75% of the 11) or decitabine (3 of 11) were used to treat the patients. The mutation found most frequently was TET2, which appeared in about 45% of the 11 patients. Response was defined as complete response or hematologic improvement, and any patient who met neither criterion was considered a non-responder. A mean patient age of approximately 72 +/- 6.3 years was recorded, and a diploid cytogenetic profile was observed most commonly. Roughly 6 patients responded with complete response or hematologic improvement, and roughly 5 patients were non-responders. The cohort included 8 or 9 male and 2 female myelodysplastic syndrome patients.

From V the trimming removes 1 base and from J it removes 7 bases, while the gene matches leave 0 bases of the junction unaccounted for. Per the germline V gene, SGHAT is the CDR1 and FQNNGV is the CDR2. Including the terminal cysteine and phenylalanine, the CDR3 comprises 13 residues. Only the CDR3 DNA stays, 39 bases, in frame from base 1. The study at large found these results: After treatment with a hypomethylating agent, no significant changes in richness, rarefaction diversity or clonality were seen, whether all patients were considered together or each response group separately. Age matching of healthy control donors to MDS patients was not performed, and the MDS versus healthy comparison could have been impacted by this lack of age matching. Novel clonotypes emerged more often in responders, while non-responders showed more contracted clonotypes after treatment. Only about a dozen patients were analyzed, so the cohort was small. Whether the shared GLIPH2 clusters possibly recognize novel MDS antigens was not confirmed and still needs to be tested experimentally.

The V and J segments used are TRBV11-2 and TRBJ1-2; 10 of the junction bases match TRBD1. The sequence came from a human donor with myelodysplastic syndrome. Sample: bone marrow, taken before or after starting hypomethylating agent treatment for myelodysplastic syndrome (not recorded which). The sequence in DNA is TGTGCCAGCAGCTTAGGGGACAGGGGTGGCTACACCTTC. Translation gives CASSLGDRGGYTF.